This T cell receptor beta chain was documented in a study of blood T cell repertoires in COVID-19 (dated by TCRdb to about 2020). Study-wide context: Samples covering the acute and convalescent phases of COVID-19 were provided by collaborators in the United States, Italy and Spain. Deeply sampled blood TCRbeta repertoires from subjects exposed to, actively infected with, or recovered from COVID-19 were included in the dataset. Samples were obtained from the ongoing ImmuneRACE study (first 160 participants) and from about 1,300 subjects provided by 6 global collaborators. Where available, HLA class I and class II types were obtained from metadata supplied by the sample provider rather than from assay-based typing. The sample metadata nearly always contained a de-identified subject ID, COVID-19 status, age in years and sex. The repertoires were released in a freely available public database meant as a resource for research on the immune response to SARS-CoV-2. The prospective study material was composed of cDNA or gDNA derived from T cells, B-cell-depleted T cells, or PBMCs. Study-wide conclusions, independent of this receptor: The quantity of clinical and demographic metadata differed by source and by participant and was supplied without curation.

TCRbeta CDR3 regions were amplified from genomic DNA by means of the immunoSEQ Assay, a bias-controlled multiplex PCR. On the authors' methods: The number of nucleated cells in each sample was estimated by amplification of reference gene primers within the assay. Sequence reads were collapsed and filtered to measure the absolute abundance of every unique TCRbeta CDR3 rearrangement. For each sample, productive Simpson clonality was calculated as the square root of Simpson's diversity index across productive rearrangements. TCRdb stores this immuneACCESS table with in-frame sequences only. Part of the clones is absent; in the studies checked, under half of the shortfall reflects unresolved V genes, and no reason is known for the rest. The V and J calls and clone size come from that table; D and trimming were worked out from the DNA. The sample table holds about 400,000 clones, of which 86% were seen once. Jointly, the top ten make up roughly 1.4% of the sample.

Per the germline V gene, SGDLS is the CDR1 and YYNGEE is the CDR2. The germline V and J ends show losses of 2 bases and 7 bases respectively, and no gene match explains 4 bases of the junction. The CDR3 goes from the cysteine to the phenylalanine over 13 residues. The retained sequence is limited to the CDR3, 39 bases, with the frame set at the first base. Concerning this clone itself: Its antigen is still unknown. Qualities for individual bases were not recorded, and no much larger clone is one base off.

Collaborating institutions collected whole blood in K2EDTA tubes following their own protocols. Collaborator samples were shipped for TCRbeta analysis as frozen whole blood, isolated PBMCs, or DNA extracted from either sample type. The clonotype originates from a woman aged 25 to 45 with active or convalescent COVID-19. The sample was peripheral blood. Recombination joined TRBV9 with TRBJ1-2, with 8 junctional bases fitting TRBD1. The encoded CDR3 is CASSVRTGSGYTF. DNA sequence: TGTGCCAGCAGCGTCCGGACAGGGAGTGGCTACACCTTC.